These 15 T cell receptor beta chains were sequenced from one sample in a study of tumor and adjacent non-tumor tissue in lung cancer. Three rounds of nested PCR, following a modified ARM-PCR protocol, produced the TCRbeta library. TCRdb re-called the multiplex PCR reads through MiXCR, storing one row per CDR3 protein. This sample has under 140,000 distinct CDR3 sequences, with 84% found just once. This sample's RNA came from whole unsorted tissue. Input material: lung tumor tissue. The receptor source for this set is a man between 65 and 80 years old with non-small cell lung cancer.

In its sample, this clonotype was seen a few times. The chain carries TRBV10-3 and TRBJ1-5, with D perhaps TRBD1 (5 bases). CDR1 ENHRY and CDR2 SYGVKD come from the germline V gene. There are 14 residues in the CDR3. V was clipped by 3 bases and J by 2 bases, with 8 bases between them. The CDR3 DNA reads as TGTGCCATCAGTGACTGGGGGGGCAATCAGCCCCAGCATTTT. Residues: CAISDWGGNQPQHF.

The V gene is TRBV6-1, the J gene TRBJ1-1, with 9 bases lining up with TRBD1. After removal of 11 bases from V and 7 bases from J, the junction contained 11 bases not matched to a gene. The germline V gene encodes CDR1 MNHNS and CDR2 SASEGT. CDR3 size: 13 residues. The CDR3 DNA reads TGTGCCGCCGGGACAGGGTGCTTTATTGAAGCTTTCTTT. This sequence encodes CAAGTGCFIEAFF.

This chain joins TRBV6-6 and TRBJ2-1; D not certain. Germline V gene sequence: CDR1 MNHNY, CDR2 SVGAGI (reference sequence). V lost 8 bases and J lost 15, with 14 bases in between. The CDR3 is 10 residues long. The CDR3 sequence: CASATYKRFF. The CDR3 nucleotides are TGTGCCAGCGCTACCTATAAGCGGTTCTTC.

The chain carries TRBV6-5 and TRBJ2-7; maybe TRBD1 (5 bases). There are 11 residues in the CDR3. Germline V gives CDR1 MNHEY, CDR2 SVGAGI. The ends were cut back, 1 base at V and 11 bases at J, with 9 bases in the middle. The CDR3 loop is CASSYWTWKYF. The DNA for the CDR3 is TGTGCCAGCAGTTACTGGACATGGAAGTACTTC.

In the case of this clonotype: At one end the junction does not follow the germline gene, possibly because of a read error. The chain has TRBV6-2 or TRBV6-3 and TRBJ2-1; TRBD2 aligns across 8 bases. This CDR3 spans 15 amino acids. The germline V gene encodes CDR1 MNHEY and CDR2 SVGEGT. In DNA, the CDR3 is TGCGCCATCAGACCGGGACTAGGCAATACCAATGAGCAGTTCTTC. It is translated as CAIRPGLGNTNEQFF.

On this clonotype itself: The junction shows a germline mismatch at one end, possibly a read error. CDR3 DNA sequence: TGTGCCAGCAGCCCCGGGGGTAGTGGGGAAAGACAGCCCCAGCAATTT. Amino acid sequence: CASSPGGSGERQPQQF. The rearrangement uses TRBV14 and TRBJ1-5; D might be TRBD1 (5 bases). Germline CDR1 SGHDN, CDR2 FVKESK. This CDR3 has 16 amino acids.

About this clonotype: The conserved phenylalanine or tryptophan normally closing the CDR3 is absent here, so this likely arose from a read error. No DNA is shown, since the ends of the CDR3 on it are uncertain; the CDR3 is the one TCRdb lists. The chain has TRBV29-1 and TRBJ2-5; the table assigns TRBD2, which was not confirmed against the DNA. Germline V gene sequence: CDR1 SQVTM, CDR2 ANQGSEA. Termini included, the CDR3 measures 12 amino acids. The CDR3 loop reads CSVQGLPAYTYL.

The chain couples TRBV10-3 to TRBJ2-7; tentative D call: TRBD1 (5 bases). V lost 5 bases, J lost 7 bases, and 15 bases lay in between. Per the germline V gene, CDR1 is ENHRY and CDR2 is SYGVKD. The CDR3 is 13 amino acids. The CDR3 DNA reads TGTGCCATCAGTCCCTCCAGGGTTGATGAGCAGTACTTC. Translation: CAISPSRVDEQYF.

This rearrangement joins TRBV5-5 to TRBJ2-7, with 7 bases matching TRBD2. Trimming at V came to 7 bases and at J to 5 bases, leaving 9 bases not matched to a gene. The germline V gene encodes CDR1 SGHKS and CDR2 YYEKEE (reference sequence). This CDR3 has 13 residues. The CDR3 region has the DNA TGTGCCAGCCAAAACGCGCGGGGGAACGAGCAGTACTTC. Translation: CASQNARGNEQYF.

The gene calls are TRBV20-1 and TRBJ2-1; a possible D gene is TRBD2 (5 bases). Germline V lookup: CDR1 DFQATT, CDR2 SNEGSKA (reference sequence). The V end was cut by 8 bases, the J end by 1 base, with 18 bases between. The length of the CDR3 is 15 residues. CDR3 in amino acids: CSWQSGSISYNEQFF. The CDR3 DNA reads as TGCAGTTGGCAGAGCGGCTCAATATCCTACAATGAGCAGTTCTTC.

A remark on this clonotype: The conserved closing phenylalanine or tryptophan is absent in this CDR3, likely reflecting a read error. The chain is built from TRBV5-4 and TRBJ2-1, with D maybe TRBD1 (6 bases). V shed 2 bases and J shed 9 bases, with 18 bases lying between them. CDR1 is SGHNT, CDR2 YYREEE, per germline (reference sequence). There are 15 residues in the CDR3. CDR3 amino acids: CASSFGGRVGTEQFY. In DNA form, the CDR3 reads TGTGCCAGCAGCTTTGGGGGCAGGGTAGGGACTGAGCAGTTCTAC.

At least ten counts were recorded for this clonotype. The CDR3 DNA sequence: TGTGCCTGGAGTACCAGCCGCTATCGGTACGAGCAGTACTTC. It encodes CAWSTSRYRYEQYF. This chain links TRBV30 with TRBJ2-7; D is unclear. This CDR3 comprises 14 residues. Germline V gives CDR1 GTSNPN, CDR2 SVGIG (reference sequence). Trimming stripped 2 bases from V and 4 bases from J, with 15 bases between.

The chain carries TRBV14 and TRBJ2-1; no reliable D call. V shed 5 bases and J shed 4 bases, with 12 bases lying between them. CDR1 SGHDN and CDR2 FVKESK come from the germline V gene. The CDR3 is 14 residues long. CDR3 in amino acids: CASSIQYTYNEQFF. The CDR3 bases are TGTGCCAGCAGCATCCAGTACACTTACAATGAGCAGTTCTTC.

The V and J genes are TRBV29-1 and TRBJ2-3; TRBD2 might be the D (5 bases). V shed 8 bases and J shed 2 bases, with 26 bases lying between them. This CDR3 has 17 amino acids. From germline, CDR1 is SQVTM and CDR2 ANQGSEA. The CDR3 bases are TGCAGCTTACTCCCATATATGACATGGGGAGACACAGATACGCAGTATTTT. Encoded protein: CSLLPYMTWGDTDTQYF.

This clonotype was found a few times. This clone may be a read error of a much larger clone one base away. This chain connects TRBV6-1 to TRBJ1-6; D is perhaps TRBD1 (5 bases). The CDR3 sequence is 19 residues long. Germline V gene lookup returns CDR1 MNHNS and CDR2 SASEGT. The CDR3 reads CASSEAMRGAAQSNSPFHF. The CDR3 DNA reads TGTGCCAGCAGTGAAGCAATGAGGGGAGCGGCCCAGAGTAATTCACCCTTCCACTTT.